This T cell receptor (beta chain) emerged from a study of blood T cells in healthy people across ages. Study results and caveats: TCR beta diversity, measured per million T cells, fell in a roughly linear way with age.

Donors each provided ten milliliters of peripheral blood. Primed by a sample-barcoded 5' primer and a J-beta primer mix, a second PCR proceeded for about 7 to 11 cycles. Every cDNA was tagged by a template-switch adaptor with 12 random nucleotides. TCRdb independently ran MiXCR on the 5' RACE reads; one entry per CDR3 protein. In the table there are fewer than 700,000 distinct CDR3 sequences, around 50% of which are singletons. Germline V gene sequence: CDR1 SGHRS, CDR2 YFSETQ. This CDR3 is built from 16 residues. Turning to this clonotype: Its antigen is currently unknown. Its ends do not fully match the called genes, so a read error is possible.

The rearrangement links TRBV5-1 to TRBJ2-1; unclear D gene. The end of the DNA fits TRBJ2-7 better, so the J call may be wrong. The sequence derives from a man older than 75 in good health. The sequenced material came from blood. In DNA, the CDR3 is TGCGCCGGCAGCTTGGGTGGCAGTCGCTCCTACAATGAGCAGTACTTC. Protein product: CAGSLGGSRSYNEQYF.